This T cell receptor beta chain was identified in a study of beta chain features in type 1 diabetes. This clone came up a few times. The target antigen is unknown. Points from the study as a whole: Naive, central memory and Treg TCRB repertoires appeared more alike in patients than in healthy donors. There were fewer insertions and more deletions at the VDJ junctions of type 1 diabetes patients.

Cell sorting via CD45RO/CCR7/CD25/CD127/CD95/CD27 was performed to obtain CD4+ naive, central memory, regulatory and stem cell-like memory cells. Sorting produced populations that all topped 95% purity. Sequenced material consisted of expressed TCRB transcripts (all of the isolated RNA was reverse transcribed). Profiling relied on immunoSEQ multiplex PCR, and the TCRdb table lists in-frame clones only, not all of them. The repertoire holds 300,000 to 400,000 clones, with roughly 13% as singletons. The sequence came from a young man in good health. Material for sequencing was naive CD4+ T cells from blood.

The CDR3 protein is CASSPPGGARYGYTF. The CDR3 region has the DNA TGTGCCAGCAGCCCCCCCGGAGGGGCCCGGTATGGCTACACCTTC. V and J are TRBV7-9 and TRBJ1-2; perhaps TRBD1 as D (5 bases). This CDR3 contains 15 residues. Germline CDR1 is SEHNR and CDR2 is FQNEAQ (reference sequence). V was trimmed by 5 bases and J by 5 bases, leaving 18 bases between them.